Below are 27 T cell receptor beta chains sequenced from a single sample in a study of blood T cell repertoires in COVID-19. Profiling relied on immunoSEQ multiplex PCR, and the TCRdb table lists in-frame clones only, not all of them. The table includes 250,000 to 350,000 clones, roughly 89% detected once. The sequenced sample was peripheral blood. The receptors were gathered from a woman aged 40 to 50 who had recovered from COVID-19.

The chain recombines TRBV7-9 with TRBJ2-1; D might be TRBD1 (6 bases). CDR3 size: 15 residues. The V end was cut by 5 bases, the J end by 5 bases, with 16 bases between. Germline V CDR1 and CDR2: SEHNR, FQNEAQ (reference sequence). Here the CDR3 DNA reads TGTGCCAGCAGCGCAAGCCGGGACAACGACAATGAGCAGTTCTTC. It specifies CASSASRDNDNEQFF.

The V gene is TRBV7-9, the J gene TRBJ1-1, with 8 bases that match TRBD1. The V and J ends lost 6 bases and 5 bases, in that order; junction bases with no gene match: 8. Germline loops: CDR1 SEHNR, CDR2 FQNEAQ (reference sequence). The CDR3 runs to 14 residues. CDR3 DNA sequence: TGTGCCAGCAGTCGAACAGGGGGGAGAACTGAAGCTTTCTTT. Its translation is CASSRTGGRTEAFF.

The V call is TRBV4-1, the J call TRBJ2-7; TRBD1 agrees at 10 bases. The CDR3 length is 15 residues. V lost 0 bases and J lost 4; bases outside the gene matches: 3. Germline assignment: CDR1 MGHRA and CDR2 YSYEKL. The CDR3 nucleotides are TGCGCCAGCAGCCAAGAACCGGACAGGGGGTACGAGCAGTACTTC. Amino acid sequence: CASSQEPDRGYEQYF.

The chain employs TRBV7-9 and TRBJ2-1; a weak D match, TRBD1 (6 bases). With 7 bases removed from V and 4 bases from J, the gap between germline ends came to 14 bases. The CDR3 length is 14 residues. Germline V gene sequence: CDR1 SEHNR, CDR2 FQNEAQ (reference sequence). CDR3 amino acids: CASTTQDSYNEQFF. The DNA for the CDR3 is TGTGCCAGCACGACCCAGGACAGTTACAATGAGCAGTTCTTC.

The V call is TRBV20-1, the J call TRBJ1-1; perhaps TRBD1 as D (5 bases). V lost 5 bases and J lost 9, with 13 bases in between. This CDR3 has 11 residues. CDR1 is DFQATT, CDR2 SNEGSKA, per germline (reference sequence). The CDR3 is CSAPDRGKAFF. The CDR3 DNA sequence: TGCAGTGCTCCCGATCGGGGGAAAGCTTTCTTT.

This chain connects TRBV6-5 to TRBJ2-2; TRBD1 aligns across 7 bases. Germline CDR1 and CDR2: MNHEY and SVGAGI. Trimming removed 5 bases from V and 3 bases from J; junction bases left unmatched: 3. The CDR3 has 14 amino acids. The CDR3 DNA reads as TGTGCCAGCAGTCCGGGACAGCACACCGGGGAGCTGTTTTTT. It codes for CASSPGQHTGELFF.

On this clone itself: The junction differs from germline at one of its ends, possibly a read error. DNA for the CDR3: TGTGCCAGCAGCCAAGATTTGGGGACTAGCGGCATCTGGCAGCTCTTC. Protein sequence: CASSQDLGTSGIWQLF. This chain links TRBV3-1 (or the pseudogene TRBV3-2) with TRBJ2-1, with 11 positions matching TRBD2. In germline, CDR1 is LGHDT, CDR2 YNNKEL (reference sequence). CDR3 length equals 16 residues.

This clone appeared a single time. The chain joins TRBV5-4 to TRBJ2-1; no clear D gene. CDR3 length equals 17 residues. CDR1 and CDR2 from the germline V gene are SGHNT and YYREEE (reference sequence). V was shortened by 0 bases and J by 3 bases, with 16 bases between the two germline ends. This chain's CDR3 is CASSLGAGPPVYNEQFF. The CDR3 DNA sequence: TGTGCCAGCAGCTTGGGGGCCGGTCCTCCTGTCTACAATGAGCAGTTCTTC. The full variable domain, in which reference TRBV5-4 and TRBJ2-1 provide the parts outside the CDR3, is ETGVTQSPTHLIKTRGQQVTLRCSSQSGHNTVSWYQQALGQGPQFIFQYYREEENGRGNFPPRFSGLQFPNYSSELNVNALELDDSALYLCASSLGAGPPVYNEQFFGPGTRLTVL.

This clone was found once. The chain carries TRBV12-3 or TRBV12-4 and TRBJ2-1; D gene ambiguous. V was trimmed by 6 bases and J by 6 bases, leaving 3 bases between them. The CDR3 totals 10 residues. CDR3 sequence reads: CASSRNEQFF. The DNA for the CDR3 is TGTGCCAGCAGCCGCAATGAGCAGTTCTTC.

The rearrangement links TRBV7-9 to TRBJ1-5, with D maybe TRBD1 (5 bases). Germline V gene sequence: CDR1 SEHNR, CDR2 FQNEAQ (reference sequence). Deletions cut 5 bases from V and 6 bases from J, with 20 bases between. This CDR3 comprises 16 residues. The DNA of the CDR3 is TGTGCCAGCAGCCTGGGGCACAGCCCAGAAGTTCAGCCCCAGCATTTT. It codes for CASSLGHSPEVQPQHF.

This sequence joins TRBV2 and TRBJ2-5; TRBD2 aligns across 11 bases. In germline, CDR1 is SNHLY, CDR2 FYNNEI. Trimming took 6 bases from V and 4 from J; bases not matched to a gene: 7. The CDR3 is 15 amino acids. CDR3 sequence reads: CASRQLAGDGETQYF. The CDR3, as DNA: TGTGCCAGCAGGCAACTAGCGGGAGATGGAGAGACCCAGTACTTC.

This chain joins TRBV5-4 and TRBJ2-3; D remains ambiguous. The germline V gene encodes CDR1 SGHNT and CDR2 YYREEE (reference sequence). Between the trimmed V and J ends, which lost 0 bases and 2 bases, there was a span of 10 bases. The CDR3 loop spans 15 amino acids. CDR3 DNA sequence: TGTGCCAGCAGCTTGGGTGGGCAACTCACAGATACGCAGTATTTT. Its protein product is CASSLGGQLTDTQYF. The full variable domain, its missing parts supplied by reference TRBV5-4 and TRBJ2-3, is ETGVTQSPTHLIKTRGQQVTLRCSSQSGHNTVSWYQQALGQGPQFIFQYYREEENGRGNFPPRFSGLQFPNYSSELNVNALELDDSALYLCASSLGGQLTDTQYFGPGTRLTVL.

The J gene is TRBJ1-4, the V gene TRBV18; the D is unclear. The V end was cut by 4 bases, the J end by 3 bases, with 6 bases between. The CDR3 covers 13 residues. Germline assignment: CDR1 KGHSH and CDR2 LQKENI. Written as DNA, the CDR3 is TGTGCCAGCTCACTCAGGCCTAATGAAAAACTGTTTTTT. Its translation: CASSLRPNEKLFF.

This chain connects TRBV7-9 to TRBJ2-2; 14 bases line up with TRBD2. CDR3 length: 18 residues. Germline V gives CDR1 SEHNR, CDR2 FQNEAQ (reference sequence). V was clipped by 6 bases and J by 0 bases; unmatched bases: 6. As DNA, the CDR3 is TGTGCCAGCAGTCCCGGGACTAGCGGGAGTGCGAACACCGGGGAGCTGTTTTTT. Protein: CASSPGTSGSANTGELFF.

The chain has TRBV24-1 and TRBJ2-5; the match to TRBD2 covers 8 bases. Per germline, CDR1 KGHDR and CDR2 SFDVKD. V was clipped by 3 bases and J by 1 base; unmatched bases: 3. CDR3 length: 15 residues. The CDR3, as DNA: TGTGCCACCAGTGATGCTAGCGGGCCCCAAGAGACCCAGTACTTC. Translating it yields CATSDASGPQETQYF.

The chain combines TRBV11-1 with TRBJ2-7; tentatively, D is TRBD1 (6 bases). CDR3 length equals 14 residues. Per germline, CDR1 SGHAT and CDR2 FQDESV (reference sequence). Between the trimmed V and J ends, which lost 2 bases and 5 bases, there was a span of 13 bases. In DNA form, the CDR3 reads TGTGCCAGCAGCTTATTGCCAGGGGCCCACGAGCAGTACTTC. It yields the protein CASSLLPGAHEQYF.

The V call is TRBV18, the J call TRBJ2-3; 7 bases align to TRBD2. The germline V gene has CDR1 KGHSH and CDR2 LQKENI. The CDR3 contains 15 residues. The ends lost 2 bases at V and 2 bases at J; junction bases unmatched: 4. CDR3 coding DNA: TGTGCCAGCTCACCAGCGGGAGTTGTCACAGATACGCAGTATTTT. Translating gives CASSPAGVVTDTQYF.

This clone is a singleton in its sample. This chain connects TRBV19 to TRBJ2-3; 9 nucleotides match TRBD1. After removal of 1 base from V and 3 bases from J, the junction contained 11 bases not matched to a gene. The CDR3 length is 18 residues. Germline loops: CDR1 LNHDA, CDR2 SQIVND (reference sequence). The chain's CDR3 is CASSIGIGTGIGTDTQYF. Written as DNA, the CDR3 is TGTGCCAGTAGTATAGGGATCGGGACAGGGATAGGTACAGATACGCAGTATTTT.

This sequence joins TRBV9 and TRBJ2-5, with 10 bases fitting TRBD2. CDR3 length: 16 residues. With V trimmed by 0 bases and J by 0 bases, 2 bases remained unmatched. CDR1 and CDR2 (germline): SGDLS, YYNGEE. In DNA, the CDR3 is TGTGCCAGCAGCGTAGCCAGCGGGAGGGACCAAGAGACCCAGTACTTC. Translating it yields CASSVASGRDQETQYF.

Here the CDR3 DNA reads TGTGCCAGCAGCGTAGGGCAGGGGTCAGATACGCAGTATTTT. It translates to CASSVGQGSDTQYF. V usage is TRBV9 and J usage is TRBJ2-3; perhaps TRBD1 as D (6 bases). Trimming left V 0 bases short and J 4 bases short, with 9 bases between. Germline values: CDR1 SGDLS, CDR2 YYNGEE. CDR3 length: 14 residues. Combining the CDR3 with reference TRBV9 and TRBJ2-3 gives the whole variable domain DSGVTQTPKHLITATGQRVTLRCSPRSGDLSVYWYQQSLDQGLQFLIQYYNGEERAKGNILERFSAQQFPDLHSELNLSSLELGDSALYFCASSVGQGSDTQYFGPGTRLTVL.

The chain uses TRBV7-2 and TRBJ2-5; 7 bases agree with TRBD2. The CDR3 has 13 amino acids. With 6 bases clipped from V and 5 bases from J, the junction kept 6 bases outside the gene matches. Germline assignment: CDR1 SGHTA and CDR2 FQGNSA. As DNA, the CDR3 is TGTGCCAGCAGATTCCGGGGAGGGGAGACCCAGTACTTC. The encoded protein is CASRFRGGETQYF.

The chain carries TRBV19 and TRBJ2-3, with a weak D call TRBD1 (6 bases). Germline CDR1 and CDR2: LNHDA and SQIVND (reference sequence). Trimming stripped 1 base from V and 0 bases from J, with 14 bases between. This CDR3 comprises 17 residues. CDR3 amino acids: CASSIGPGQPSTDTQYF. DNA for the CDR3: TGTGCCAGTAGTATAGGGCCTGGACAGCCTAGCACAGATACGCAGTATTTT.

The CDR3 nucleotides are TGTGCCAGCAGCATAGGATTGGGAGACTGGTATGAGCAGTTCTTC. Its protein product is CASSIGLGDWYEQFF. The genes are TRBV6-5 and TRBJ2-1; possibly TRBD2 for D (5 bases). The CDR3 runs 15 residues. The germline V gene has CDR1 MNHEY and CDR2 SVGAGI. V was pared by 6 bases and J by 8 bases, with 20 bases between.

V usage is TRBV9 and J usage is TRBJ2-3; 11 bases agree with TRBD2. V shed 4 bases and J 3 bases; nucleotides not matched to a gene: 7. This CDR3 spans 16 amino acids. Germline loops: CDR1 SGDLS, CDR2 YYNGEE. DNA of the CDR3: TGTGCCAGCAGCCTAACTAGCGGGAGACTGACAGATACGCAGTATTTT. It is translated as CASSLTSGRLTDTQYF.

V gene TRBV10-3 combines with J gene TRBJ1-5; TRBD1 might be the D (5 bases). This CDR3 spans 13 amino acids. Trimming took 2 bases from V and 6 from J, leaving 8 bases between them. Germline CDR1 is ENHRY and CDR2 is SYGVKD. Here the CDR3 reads CAISERGSQPQHF. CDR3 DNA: TGTGCCATCAGTGAGAGGGGCAGTCAGCCCCAGCATTTT.

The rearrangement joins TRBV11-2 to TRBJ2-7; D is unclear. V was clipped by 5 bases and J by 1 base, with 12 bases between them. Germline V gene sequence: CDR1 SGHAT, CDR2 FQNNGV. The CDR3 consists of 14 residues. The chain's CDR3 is CASSVEPLSYEQYF. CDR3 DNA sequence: TGTGCCAGCAGCGTCGAACCACTTTCCTACGAGCAGTACTTC.

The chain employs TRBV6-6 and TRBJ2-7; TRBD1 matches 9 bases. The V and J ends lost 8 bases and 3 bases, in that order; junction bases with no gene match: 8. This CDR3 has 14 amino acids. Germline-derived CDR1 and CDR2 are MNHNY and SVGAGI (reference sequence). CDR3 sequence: CASGDRDRDYEQYF. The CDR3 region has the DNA TGTGCCAGCGGCGATAGGGACAGGGACTACGAGCAGTACTTC.